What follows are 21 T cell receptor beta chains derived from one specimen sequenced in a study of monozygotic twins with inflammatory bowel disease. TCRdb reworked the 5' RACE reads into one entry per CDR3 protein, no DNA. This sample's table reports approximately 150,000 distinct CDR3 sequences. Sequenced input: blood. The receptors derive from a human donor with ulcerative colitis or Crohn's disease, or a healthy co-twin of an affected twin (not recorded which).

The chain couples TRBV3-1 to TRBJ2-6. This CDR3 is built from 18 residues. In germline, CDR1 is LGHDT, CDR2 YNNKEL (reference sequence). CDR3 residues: CASSQILHPSSGANVLTF.

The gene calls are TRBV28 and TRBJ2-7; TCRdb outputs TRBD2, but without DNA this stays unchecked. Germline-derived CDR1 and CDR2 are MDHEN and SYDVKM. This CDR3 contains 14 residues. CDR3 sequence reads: CASCYGIPSPEQYF.

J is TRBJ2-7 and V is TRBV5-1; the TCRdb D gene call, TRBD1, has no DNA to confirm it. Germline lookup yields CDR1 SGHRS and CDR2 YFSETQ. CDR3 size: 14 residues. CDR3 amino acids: CASSLAQGSYEQYF.

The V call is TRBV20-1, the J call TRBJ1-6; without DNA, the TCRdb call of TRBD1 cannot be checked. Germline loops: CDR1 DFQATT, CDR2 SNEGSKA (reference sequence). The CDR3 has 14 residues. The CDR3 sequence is CSATQGARNSPLHF.

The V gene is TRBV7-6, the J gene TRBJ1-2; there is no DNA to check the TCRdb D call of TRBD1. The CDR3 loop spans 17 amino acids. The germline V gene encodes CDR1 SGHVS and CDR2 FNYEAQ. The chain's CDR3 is CASSLALGAGDDYGYTF.

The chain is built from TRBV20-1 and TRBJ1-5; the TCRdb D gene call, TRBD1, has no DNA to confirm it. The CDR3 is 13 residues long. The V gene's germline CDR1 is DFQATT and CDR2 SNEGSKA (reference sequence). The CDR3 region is CSAWTGLNQPQHF.

The chain's CDR3 is CASSHRSVYGGLGSYEQYF. V and J are TRBV4-3 and TRBJ2-7; TCRdb's D gene call, TRBD1, goes unchecked for lack of DNA. This CDR3 contains 19 residues. Germline lookup yields CDR1 LGHNA and CDR2 YSLEER.

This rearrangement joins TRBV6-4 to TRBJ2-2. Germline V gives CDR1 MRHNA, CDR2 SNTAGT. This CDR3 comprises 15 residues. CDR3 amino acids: CASSGRSLLAGELFF.

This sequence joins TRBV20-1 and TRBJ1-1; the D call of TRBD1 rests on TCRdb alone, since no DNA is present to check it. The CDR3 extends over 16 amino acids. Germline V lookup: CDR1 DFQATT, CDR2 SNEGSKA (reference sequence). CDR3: CSASEGHQRSNTEAFF.

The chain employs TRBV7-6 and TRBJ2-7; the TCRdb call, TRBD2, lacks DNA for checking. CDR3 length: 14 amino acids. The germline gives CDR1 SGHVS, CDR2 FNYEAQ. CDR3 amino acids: CASSRGQGFGEQYF.

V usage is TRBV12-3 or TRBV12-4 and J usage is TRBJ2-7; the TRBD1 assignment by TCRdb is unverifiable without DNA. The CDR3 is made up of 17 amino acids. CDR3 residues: CASSFPSGGTGGYEQYF.

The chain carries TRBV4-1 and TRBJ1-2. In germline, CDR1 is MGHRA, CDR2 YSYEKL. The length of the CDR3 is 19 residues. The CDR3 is CASFDPRVEASRITGGYTF.

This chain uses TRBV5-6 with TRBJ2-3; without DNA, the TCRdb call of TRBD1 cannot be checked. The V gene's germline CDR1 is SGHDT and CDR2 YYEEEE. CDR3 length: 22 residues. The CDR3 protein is CASSLAGGFLSRQHKNRDTQYF.

The CDR3 sequence: CASSLATQETQYF. The chain has TRBV7-9 and TRBJ2-5. The CDR3 spans 13 residues. The V gene's germline CDR1 is SEHNR and CDR2 FQNEAQ (reference sequence).

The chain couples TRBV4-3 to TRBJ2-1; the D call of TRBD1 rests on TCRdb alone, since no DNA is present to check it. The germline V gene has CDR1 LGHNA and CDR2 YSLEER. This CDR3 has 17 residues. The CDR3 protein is CASSQSPSRRLYNEQFF.

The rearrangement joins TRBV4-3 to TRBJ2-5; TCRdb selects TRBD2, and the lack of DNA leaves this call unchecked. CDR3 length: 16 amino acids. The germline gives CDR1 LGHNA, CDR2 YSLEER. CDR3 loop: CASSQETSPPRETQYF.

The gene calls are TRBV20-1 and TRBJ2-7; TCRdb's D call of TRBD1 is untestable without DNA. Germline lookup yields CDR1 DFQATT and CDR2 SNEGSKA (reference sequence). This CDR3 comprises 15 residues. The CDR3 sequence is CSARNTGGHPYEQYF.

The CDR3: CAIKRAGGELSRNEQFF. The rearrangement links TRBV10-3 to TRBJ2-1; TCRdb lists TRBD2, though no DNA is available to test this call. CDR1 and CDR2 (germline): ENHRY, SYGVKD. CDR3 length: 17 residues.

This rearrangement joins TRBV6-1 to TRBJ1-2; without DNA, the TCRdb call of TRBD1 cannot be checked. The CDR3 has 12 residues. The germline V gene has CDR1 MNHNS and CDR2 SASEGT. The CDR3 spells CASGQIDYGYTF.

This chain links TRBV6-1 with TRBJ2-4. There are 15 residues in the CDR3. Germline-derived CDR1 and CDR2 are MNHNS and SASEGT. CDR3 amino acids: CASHAILGAKNIQYF.

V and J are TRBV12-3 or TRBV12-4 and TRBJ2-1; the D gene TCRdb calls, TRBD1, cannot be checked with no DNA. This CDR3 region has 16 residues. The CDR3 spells CASSSGTGSSYNEQFF.